This TCR beta chain was captured in a study of CD4 T cells in relation to SARS-CoV-2 and coronaviruses. In germline, CDR1 is MNHEY, CDR2 SMNVEV (reference sequence). The ends were cut back, 6 bases at V and 2 bases at J, with 11 bases in the middle. This CDR3 comprises 14 residues. Naive and memory CD4+ T cell DNA was deep-sequenced without culture. The assay was immunoSEQ multiplex PCR, and TCRdb's table has in-frame clones only and misses some. The sample has nearly 70,000 clones, just over 90% seen once. Before the COVID-19 pandemic, during about 2011-2018, CD4+ T cells were taken from unexposed donors. This clone has just a few counts.

This sequence joins TRBV27 and TRBJ1-5, with D hard to call. Material: naive CD4+ T cells from PBMCs. Specified subset: naive CD4+ T cells isolated by negative enrichment. This clonotype was obtained from a human donor in good health. This CDR3 reads CASRGIICNQPQHF. The CDR3 DNA is TGTGCCAGCAGAGGGATAATATGCAATCAGCCCCAGCATTTT.